This T cell receptor beta chain was observed in a study of post-analysis software for immune sequencing data. Regarding the study as a whole: Under the F measure, samples that were prepared in one batch clustered strongly together. Normalized Chao1 diversity was significantly lower in multiple sclerosis patients than in controls. TRBV segments more frequent in patients than in controls numbered several and included TRBV5-6, TRBV5-1 and TRBV20-1.

Unique molecular identifiers had been added to the TCR beta cDNA libraries. In TCRdb, the PCR reads were re-called with MiXCR into one record per CDR3 protein. The sample includes some 500,000 distinct CDR3 sequences, around 40% of them seen just once. CDR3 length: 16 residues. Germline values: CDR1 LGHDT, CDR2 YNNKEL (reference sequence). The V and J ends lost 4 bases and 5 bases, in that order; junction bases with no gene match: 5. Points on this clonotype: What it binds is not known.

Sequenced: blood. This clonotype was obtained from a girl aged 10 to 17 with multiple sclerosis. The V gene is TRBV3-1, the J gene TRBJ2-2; 12 positions match TRBD2. The CDR3 DNA sequence: TGTGCCAGCAGCCTCCTAGCGGGAGGGCCTACCGGGGAGCTGTTTTTT. Protein sequence: CASSLLAGGPTGELFF.